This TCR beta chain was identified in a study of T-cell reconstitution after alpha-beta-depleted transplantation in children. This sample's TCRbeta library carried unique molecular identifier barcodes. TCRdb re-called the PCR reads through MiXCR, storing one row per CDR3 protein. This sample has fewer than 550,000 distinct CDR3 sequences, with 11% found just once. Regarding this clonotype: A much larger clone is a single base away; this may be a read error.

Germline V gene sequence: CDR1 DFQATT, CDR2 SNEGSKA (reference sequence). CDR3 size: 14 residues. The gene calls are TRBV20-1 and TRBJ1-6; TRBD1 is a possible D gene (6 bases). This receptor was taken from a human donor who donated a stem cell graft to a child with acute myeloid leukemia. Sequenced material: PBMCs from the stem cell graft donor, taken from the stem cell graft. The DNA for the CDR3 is TGCATCTCCCGCGAGACAGGCGCCAATTCACCCCTCCACTTT. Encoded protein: CISRETGANSPLHF.